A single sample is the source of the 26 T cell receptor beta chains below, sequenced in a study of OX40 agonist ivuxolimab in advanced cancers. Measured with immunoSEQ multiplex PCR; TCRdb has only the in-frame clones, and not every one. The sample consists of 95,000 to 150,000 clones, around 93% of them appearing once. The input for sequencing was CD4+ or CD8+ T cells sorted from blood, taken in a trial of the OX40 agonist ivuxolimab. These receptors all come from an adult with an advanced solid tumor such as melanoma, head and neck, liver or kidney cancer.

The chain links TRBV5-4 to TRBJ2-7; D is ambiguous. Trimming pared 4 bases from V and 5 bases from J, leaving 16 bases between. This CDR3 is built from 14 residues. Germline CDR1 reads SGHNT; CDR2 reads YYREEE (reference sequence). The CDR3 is CASSTQKASNEQYF. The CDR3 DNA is TGTGCCAGCAGCACACAGAAGGCCAGCAACGAGCAGTACTTC.

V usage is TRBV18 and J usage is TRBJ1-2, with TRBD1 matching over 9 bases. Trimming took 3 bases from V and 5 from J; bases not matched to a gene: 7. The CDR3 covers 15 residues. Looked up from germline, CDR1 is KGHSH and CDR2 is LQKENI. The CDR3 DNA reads TGTGCCAGCTCACCGATGGACAGGGGTGGTTATGGCTACACCTTC. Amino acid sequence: CASSPMDRGGYGYTF.

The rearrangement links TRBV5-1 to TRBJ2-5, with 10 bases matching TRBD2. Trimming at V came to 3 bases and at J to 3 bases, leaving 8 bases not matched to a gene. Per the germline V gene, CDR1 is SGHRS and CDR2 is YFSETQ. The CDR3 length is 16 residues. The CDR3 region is CASSWTVAGGEETQYF. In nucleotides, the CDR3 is TGCGCCAGCAGCTGGACCGTAGCGGGGGGAGAAGAGACCCAGTACTTC.

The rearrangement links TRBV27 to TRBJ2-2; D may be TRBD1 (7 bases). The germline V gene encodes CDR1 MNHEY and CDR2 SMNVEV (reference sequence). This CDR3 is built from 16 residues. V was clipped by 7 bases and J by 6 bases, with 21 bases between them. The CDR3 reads CASTHEGATGAGELFF. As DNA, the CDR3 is TGTGCCAGCACCCATGAGGGGGCGACGGGGGCCGGGGAGCTGTTTTTT.

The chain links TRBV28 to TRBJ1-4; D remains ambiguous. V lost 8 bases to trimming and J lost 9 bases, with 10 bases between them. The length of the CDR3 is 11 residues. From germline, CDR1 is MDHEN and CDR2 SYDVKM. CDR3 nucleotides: TGTGCCAGCGAGAGGAATAAAAAACTGTTTTTT. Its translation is CASERNKKLFF.

CDR3 sequence (DNA): TGTGCCAGCAGTCCCAGTTTGGAGGGAAACACCATATATTTT. Translated: CASSPSLEGNTIYF. J is TRBJ1-3 and V is TRBV6-5; D gene ambiguous. Trimming shortened V by 5 bases and J by 4 bases, and 12 bases separated the two germline ends. The CDR3 is made up of 14 amino acids. The V gene's germline CDR1 is MNHEY and CDR2 SVGAGI.

In nucleotides, the CDR3 is TGCGCCAGCAGCTTAACTTTCTCTGGGGACGAGCAGTACTTC. This encodes CASSLTFSGDEQYF. The chain joins TRBV4-1 to TRBJ2-7; no reliable D call. Trimming removed 5 bases at V and 5 bases at J, with 16 bases between. Germline assignment: CDR1 MGHRA and CDR2 YSYEKL. CDR3 length equals 14 residues.

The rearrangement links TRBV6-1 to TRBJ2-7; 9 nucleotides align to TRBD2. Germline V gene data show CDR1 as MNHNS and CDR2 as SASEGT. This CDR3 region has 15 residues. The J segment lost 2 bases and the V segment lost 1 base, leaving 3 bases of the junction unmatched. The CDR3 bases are TGTGCCAGCAGTGAAGAGCGGGGGGACCCCTACGAGCAGTACTTC. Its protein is CASSEERGDPYEQYF.

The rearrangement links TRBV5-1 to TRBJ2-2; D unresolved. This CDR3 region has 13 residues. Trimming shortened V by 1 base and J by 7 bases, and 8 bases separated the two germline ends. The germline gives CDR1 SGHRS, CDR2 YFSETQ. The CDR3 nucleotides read TGCGCCAGCAGCTTGCAGGACCTCGGGGAGCTGTTTTTT. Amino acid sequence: CASSLQDLGELFF.

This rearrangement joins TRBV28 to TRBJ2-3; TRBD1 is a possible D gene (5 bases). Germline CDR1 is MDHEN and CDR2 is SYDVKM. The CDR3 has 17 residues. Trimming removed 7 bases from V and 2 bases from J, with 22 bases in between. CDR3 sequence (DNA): TGTGCCAGCACCATACTCAGGGATTCAATTAACACAGATACGCAGTATTTT. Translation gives CASTILRDSINTDTQYF.

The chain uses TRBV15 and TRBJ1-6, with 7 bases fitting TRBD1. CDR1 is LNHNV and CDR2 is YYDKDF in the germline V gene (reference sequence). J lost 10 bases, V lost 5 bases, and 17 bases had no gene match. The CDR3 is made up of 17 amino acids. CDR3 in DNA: TGTGCCACCAGCGCCCTGAGCAGGGGGGTAGGTGGGTCACCCCTCCACTTT. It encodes CATSALSRGVGGSPLHF.

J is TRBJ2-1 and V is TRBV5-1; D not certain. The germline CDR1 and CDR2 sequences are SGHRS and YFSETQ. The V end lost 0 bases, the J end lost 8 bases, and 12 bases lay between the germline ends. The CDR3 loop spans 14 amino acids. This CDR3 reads CASSLELVTHEQFF. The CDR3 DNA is TGCGCCAGCAGCTTGGAGTTGGTGACCCATGAGCAGTTCTTC.

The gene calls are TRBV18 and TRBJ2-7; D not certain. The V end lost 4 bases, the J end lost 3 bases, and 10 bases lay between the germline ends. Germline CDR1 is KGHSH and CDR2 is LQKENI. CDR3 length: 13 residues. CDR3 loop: CASSLRGGYEQYF. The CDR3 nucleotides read TGTGCCAGCTCACTTAGAGGTGGCTACGAGCAGTACTTC. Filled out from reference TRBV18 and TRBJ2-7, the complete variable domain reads NAGVMQNPRHLVRRRGQEARLRCSPMKGHSHVYWYRQLPEEGLKFMVYLQKENIIDESGMPKERFSAEFPKEGPSILRIQQVVRGDSAAYFCASSLRGGYEQYFGPGTRLTVT.

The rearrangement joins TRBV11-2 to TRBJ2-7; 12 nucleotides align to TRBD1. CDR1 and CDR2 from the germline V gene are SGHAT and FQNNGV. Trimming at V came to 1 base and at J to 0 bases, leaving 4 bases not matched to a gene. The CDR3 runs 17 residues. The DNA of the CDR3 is TGTGCCAGCAGCTTAGTGGGACAGGGGGCGTTCTCCTACGAGCAGTACTTC. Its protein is CASSLVGQGAFSYEQYF.

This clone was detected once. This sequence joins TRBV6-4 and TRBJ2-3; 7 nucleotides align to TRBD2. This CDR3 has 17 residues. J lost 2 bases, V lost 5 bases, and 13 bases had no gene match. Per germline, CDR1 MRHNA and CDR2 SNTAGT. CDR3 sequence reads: CASSLTHPAGTTDTQYF. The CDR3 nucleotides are TGTGCCAGCAGTCTTACCCATCCAGCGGGGACCACAGATACGCAGTATTTT.

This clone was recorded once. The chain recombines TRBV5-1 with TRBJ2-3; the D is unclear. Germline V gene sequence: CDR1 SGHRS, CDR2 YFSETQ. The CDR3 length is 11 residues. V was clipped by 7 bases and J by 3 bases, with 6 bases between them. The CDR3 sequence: CASRITDTQYF. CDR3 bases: TGCGCCAGCCGGATTACAGATACGCAGTATTTT. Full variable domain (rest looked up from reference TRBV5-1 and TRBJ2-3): KAGVTQTPRYLIKTRGQQVTLSCSPISGHRSVSWYQQTPGQGLQFLFEYFSETQRNKGNFPGRFSGRQFSNSRSEMNVSTLELGDSALYLCASRITDTQYFGPGTRLTVL.

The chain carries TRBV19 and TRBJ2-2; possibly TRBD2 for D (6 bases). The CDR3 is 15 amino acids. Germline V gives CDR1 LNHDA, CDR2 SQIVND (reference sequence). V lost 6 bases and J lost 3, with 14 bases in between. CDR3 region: CASSSVRGHTGELFF. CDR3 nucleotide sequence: TGTGCCAGTAGCTCGGTGCGGGGTCACACCGGGGAGCTGTTTTTT. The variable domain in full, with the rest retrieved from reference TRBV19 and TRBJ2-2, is DGGITQSPKYLFRKEGQNVTLSCEQNLNHDAMYWYRQDPGQGLRLIYYSQIVNDFQKGDIAEGYSVSREKKESFPLTVTSAQKNPTAFYLCASSSVRGHTGELFFGEGSRLTVL.

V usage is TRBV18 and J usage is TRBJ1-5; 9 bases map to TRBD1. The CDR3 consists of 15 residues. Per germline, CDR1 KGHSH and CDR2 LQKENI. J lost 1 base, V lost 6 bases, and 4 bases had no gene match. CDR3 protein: CASSQGQGSNQPQHF. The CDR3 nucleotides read TGTGCCAGCTCTCAGGGACAGGGAAGCAATCAGCCCCAGCATTTT.

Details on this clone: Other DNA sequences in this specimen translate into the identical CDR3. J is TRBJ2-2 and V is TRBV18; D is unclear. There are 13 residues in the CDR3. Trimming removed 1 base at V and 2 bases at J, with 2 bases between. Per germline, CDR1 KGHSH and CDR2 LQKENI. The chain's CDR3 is CASSPQNTGELFF. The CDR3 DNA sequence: TGTGCCAGCTCACCACAAAACACCGGGGAGCTGTTTTTT.

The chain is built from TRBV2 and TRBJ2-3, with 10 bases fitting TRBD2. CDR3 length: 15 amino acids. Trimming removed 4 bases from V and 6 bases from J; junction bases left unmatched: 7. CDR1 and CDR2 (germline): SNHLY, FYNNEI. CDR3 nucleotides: TGTGCCAGCAGTGCGGAGCGGGGGGGCGGCGATACGCAGTATTTT. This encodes CASSAERGGGDTQYF.

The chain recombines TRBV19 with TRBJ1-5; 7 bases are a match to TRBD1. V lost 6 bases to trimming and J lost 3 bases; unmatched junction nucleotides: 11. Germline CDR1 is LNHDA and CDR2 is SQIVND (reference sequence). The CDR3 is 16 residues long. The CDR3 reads CASRTTGTADNQPQHF. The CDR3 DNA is TGTGCCAGTAGAACTACCGGGACAGCAGACAATCAGCCCCAGCATTTT. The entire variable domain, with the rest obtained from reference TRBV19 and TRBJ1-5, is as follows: DGGITQSPKYLFRKEGQNVTLSCEQNLNHDAMYWYRQDPGQGLRLIYYSQIVNDFQKGDIAEGYSVSREKKESFPLTVTSAQKNPTAFYLCASRTTGTADNQPQHFGDGTRLSIL.

CDR3 amino acids: CSVVAGEATQYF. In nucleotides, the CDR3 is TGCAGCGTTGTGGCAGGGGAGGCGACCCAGTACTTC. V and J are TRBV29-1 and TRBJ2-5; D may match TRBD1 or TRBD2 (6 bases each). CDR1 and CDR2 from the germline V gene are SQVTM and ANQGSEA. The CDR3 has 12 amino acids. Between the trimmed V and J ends, which lost 4 bases and 7 bases, there was a span of 13 bases.

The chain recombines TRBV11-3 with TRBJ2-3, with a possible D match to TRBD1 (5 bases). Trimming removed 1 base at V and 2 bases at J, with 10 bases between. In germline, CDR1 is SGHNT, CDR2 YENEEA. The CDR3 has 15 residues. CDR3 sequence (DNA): TGTGCCAGCAGCTTAGGACAGACCTTCACAGATACGCAGTATTTT. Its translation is CASSLGQTFTDTQYF.

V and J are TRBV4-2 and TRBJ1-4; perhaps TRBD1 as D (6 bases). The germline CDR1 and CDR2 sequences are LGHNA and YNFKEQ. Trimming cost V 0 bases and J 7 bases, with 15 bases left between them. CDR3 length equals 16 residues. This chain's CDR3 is CASSQDMGAGIEKLFF. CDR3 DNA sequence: TGTGCCAGCAGCCAAGATATGGGGGCAGGGATTGAAAAACTGTTTTTT.

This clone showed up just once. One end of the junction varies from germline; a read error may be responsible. DNA of the CDR3: TGCAGCGTGGAAGGGCTAGCGGGAGTCGGCGATGAGCAGTTCTTC. Translated: CSVEGLAGVGDEQFF. The chain recombines TRBV29-1 with TRBJ2-1, with TRBD2 matching over 10 bases. CDR3 length: 15 amino acids. Germline V gene sequence: CDR1 SQVTM, CDR2 ANQGSEA.

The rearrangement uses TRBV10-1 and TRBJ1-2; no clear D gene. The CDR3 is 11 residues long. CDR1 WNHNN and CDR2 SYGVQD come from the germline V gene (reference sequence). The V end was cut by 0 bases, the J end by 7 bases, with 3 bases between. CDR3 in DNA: TGCGCCAGCAGTGAGTCGAGTGGCTACACCTTC. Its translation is CASSESSGYTF.